This T cell receptor beta chain was captured by sequencing in a study of immune evolution from preneoplasia to lung adenocarcinoma. The assay was immunoSEQ multiplex PCR, and TCRdb's table has in-frame clones only and misses some. The profile shows 14,000 to 15,000 clones, 70% to 85% of them singletons. Trimming at V came to 5 bases and at J to 2 bases, leaving 4 bases not matched to a gene. Germline lookup yields CDR1 SNHLY and CDR2 FYNNEI. The CDR3 loop spans 14 amino acids. What was sequenced was FFPE minimally invasive lung adenocarcinoma tissue. The source of this sequence is a person between 60 and 79 years old with lung adenocarcinoma. The J gene is TRBJ2-3, the V gene TRBV2; 7 nucleotides line up with TRBD2. The CDR3 DNA sequence: TGTGCCAGCAGTCTAGCGGTCCCCACAGATACGCAGTATTTT. Its protein product is CASSLAVPTDTQYF.